Listed below are T cell receptor beta chains from one sample, sequenced in a study of identical twins. TCRdb analysed the 5' RACE reads with MiXCR anew, one entry per CDR3 protein. The sample has some 590,000 distinct CDR3 sequences; approximately 10% are singletons. The data were also submitted as part of a second study, on yellow fever vaccine responses in identical twins.

Sequenced material: PBMCs. The receptors were gathered from a woman younger than 30 in good health. CDR3s include the opening cysteine and the closing phenylalanine or tryptophan.

J gene,V gene,CDR3 protein
TRBJ2-7,TRBV20-1,CSASLGGQGNYEQYF
TRBJ2-7,TRBV12-3/TRBV12-4,CASSSAREQYF
TRBJ2-5,TRBV20-1,CSARAGVETQYF
TRBJ1-1,TRBV19,CATKRQGNTEAFF
TRBJ2-7,TRBV12-3/TRBV12-4,CASSTMGVRRHEQYF
TRBJ2-1,TRBV3-1,CASRSFTNEQFF
TRBJ2-1,TRBV6-2/TRBV6-3,CASSHSNEQFF
TRBJ2-1,TRBV2,CACSTLRGPDRISYNEQFF
TRBJ1-2,TRBV4-2,CASSQASGNYGYTF
TRBJ2-7,TRBV7-9,CASSPRTGTNTYEQYF
TRBJ1-5,TRBV6-1,CASRFGTSGQPQHF
TRBJ1-2,TRBV6-6,CASSTPGNYGYTF
TRBJ1-4,TRBV7-9,CASSSAGTKLFF
TRBJ2-1,TRBV29-1,CSVGERLAPNKPSNEQFF
TRBJ2-1,TRBV19,CASSTTGSDYNEQFF
TRBJ2-5,TRBV7-9,CASSLVPSLGWETQYF
TRBJ2-1,TRBV6-2/TRBV6-3,CASTPGLAVYNEQFF
TRBJ2-7,TRBV7-2,CASSPVLFAYSYEQYF
TRBJ2-3,TRBV4-3,CASSQGSAIADTQYF
TRBJ2-2,TRBV5-6,CASSQSDRLTGELFF
TRBJ1-3,TRBV4-3,CASSQDYGSGNTIYF
TRBJ1-4,TRBV12-3/TRBV12-4,CASSGEGFNEKLFF
TRBJ1-6,TRBV20-1,CSARTPSMGNSPLHF
TRBJ2-1,TRBV7-2,CASSQNRGRYNEQFF